A single sample gave rise to the 21 T cell receptor beta chains below, sequenced in a study of blood T cell repertoires in COVID-19. Sequencing was performed with immunoSEQ multiplex PCR; in TCRdb, only in-frame clones are kept and a portion is missing. The sample holds around 290,000 clones, 75% to 95% seen once. Specimen: PBMCs or T cells enriched from blood (not recorded which). The receptors were sampled from a woman aged 25 to 39 who had recovered from COVID-19.

As concerns this clone: The junction departs from germline at one end; a sequencing error may be responsible. The chain carries TRBV28 and TRBJ1-2; D remains unclear. CDR1 is MDHEN and CDR2 is SYDVKM in the germline V gene. CDR3 length equals 11 residues. In DNA form, the CDR3 reads TGTGCCAGCAGTCCCCAGGTCGGGGTTTACTTC. It translates to CASSPQVGVYF.

The rearrangement joins TRBV19 to TRBJ1-2; D remains unclear. Germline V gene sequence: CDR1 LNHDA, CDR2 SQIVND (reference sequence). This CDR3 has 13 residues. Trimming took 7 bases from V and 0 from J, leaving 9 bases between them. CDR3 protein: CASNRGANYGYTF. DNA of the CDR3: TGTGCCAGTAACCGAGGAGCTAACTATGGCTACACCTTC. Combining the CDR3 with reference TRBV19 and TRBJ1-2 gives the whole variable domain DGGITQSPKYLFRKEGQNVTLSCEQNLNHDAMYWYRQDPGQGLRLIYYSQIVNDFQKGDIAEGYSVSREKKESFPLTVTSAQKNPTAFYLCASNRGANYGYTFGSGTRLTVV.

The chain links TRBV7-3 to TRBJ1-1; no firm D call. Looked up from germline, CDR1 is SGHTA and CDR2 is FQGTGA. The CDR3 contains 13 residues. Trimming removed 5 bases at V and 1 base at J, with 8 bases between. The CDR3, as DNA: TGTGCCAGCAGCAAACAAGAGAACACTGAAGCTTTCTTT. It encodes CASSKQENTEAFF.

The rearrangement uses TRBV15 and TRBJ2-5, with TRBD2 as a possible D gene (6 bases). CDR3 length: 13 residues. The germline V gene encodes CDR1 LNHNV and CDR2 YYDKDF (reference sequence). Trimming removed 1 base from V and 5 bases from J, with 8 bases in between. The chain's CDR3 is CATSRVRGETQYF. Here the CDR3 DNA reads TGTGCCACCAGCAGAGTTCGGGGGGAGACCCAGTACTTC. The full variable domain, completed using reference TRBV15 and TRBJ2-5, is DAMVIQNPRYQVTQFGKPVTLSCSQTLNHNVMYWYQQKSSQAPKLLFHYYDKDFNNEADTPDNFQSRRPNTSFCFLDIRSPGLGDTAMYLCATSRVRGETQYFGPGTRLLVL.

This rearrangement joins TRBV5-1 to TRBJ2-1, with 12 bases matching TRBD2. Germline CDR1 SGHRS, CDR2 YFSETQ. J gave up 7 bases and V 0 bases, and 5 bases lay outside the gene matches. The CDR3 is made up of 16 amino acids. CDR3 amino acids: CASSLGSSGRVNEQFF. The CDR3 region has the DNA TGCGCCAGCAGCTTGGGCTCTAGCGGGAGGGTGAATGAGCAGTTCTTC.

The rearrangement uses TRBV30 and TRBJ2-7, with D possibly being TRBD1 (6 bases). The CDR3 has 12 amino acids. V shed 0 bases and J shed 7 bases, with 10 bases lying between them. Germline loops: CDR1 GTSNPN, CDR2 SVGIG (reference sequence). The CDR3 DNA reads TGTGCCTGGAGTGTGGGGGCTGGGGAGCAGTACTTC. Translating it yields CAWSVGAGEQYF.

V and J are TRBV27 and TRBJ1-6, with D possibly matching TRBD1 (6 bases). The CDR3 contains 17 residues. V was cut by 1 base and J by 7 bases, with 17 bases left in between. Looked up from germline, CDR1 is MNHEY and CDR2 is SMNVEV (reference sequence). CDR3 loop: CASSLYPLGGVNSPLHF. The CDR3 DNA is TGTGCCAGCAGTTTATACCCCCTAGGGGGAGTGAATTCACCCCTCCACTTT.

The V call is TRBV28, the J call TRBJ2-5, with TRBD1 matching 11 bases. CDR1 is MDHEN, CDR2 SYDVKM, per germline. The CDR3 is 15 residues long. The ends lost 5 bases at V and 5 bases at J; junction bases unmatched: 7. CDR3 nucleotide sequence: TGTGCCAGCAGTCCCGGGGACAGGGGGACGGAGACCCAGTACTTC. Translation gives CASSPGDRGTETQYF.

The J gene is TRBJ2-6, the V gene TRBV27; TRBD1 matches at 9 bases. This CDR3 spans 15 amino acids. Losses at the gene ends were 8 bases for V and 0 bases for J; bases not matched to a gene: 2. Per germline, CDR1 MNHEY and CDR2 SMNVEV (reference sequence). The CDR3 coding sequence is TGTGCCAGCCGGGACAGGGTCTCTGGGGCCAACGTCCTGACTTTC. It translates to CASRDRVSGANVLTF. Filled out from reference TRBV27 and TRBJ2-6, the complete variable domain reads EAQVTQNPRYLITVTGKKLTVTCSQNMNHEYMSWYRQDPGLGLRQIYYSMNVEVTDKGDVPEGYKVSRKEKRNFPLILESPSPNQTSLYFCASRDRVSGANVLTFGAGSRLTVL.

This clone appeared once. The V call is TRBV19, the J call TRBJ2-2; 7 bases map to TRBD1. Per the germline V gene, CDR1 is LNHDA and CDR2 is SQIVND (reference sequence). The CDR3 length is 13 residues. Losses at the gene ends were 6 bases for V and 6 bases for J; bases not matched to a gene: 4. CDR3 protein: CASSRQGPGELFF. In DNA, the CDR3 is TGTGCCAGTAGCAGACAGGGACCCGGGGAGCTGTTTTTT.

The chain uses TRBV14 and TRBJ1-1; 7 bases map to TRBD1. With 4 bases clipped from V and 1 base from J, the junction kept 3 bases outside the gene matches. The germline V gene encodes CDR1 SGHDN and CDR2 FVKESK. This CDR3 region has 14 residues. CDR3 amino acids: CASSPGQPNTEAFF. The CDR3 nucleotides read TGTGCCAGCAGCCCGGGACAGCCGAACACTGAAGCTTTCTTT.

The V gene is TRBV27, the J gene TRBJ2-3; the D gene is possibly TRBD1 (6 bases). Trimming shortened V by 5 bases and J by 0 bases, and 9 bases separated the two germline ends. CDR3 size: 14 residues. From germline, CDR1 is MNHEY and CDR2 SMNVEV (reference sequence). In DNA form, the CDR3 reads TGTGCCAGCAGTGGACAGATTAGCACAGATACGCAGTATTTT. Amino acid sequence: CASSGQISTDTQYF.

The chain uses TRBV7-8 and TRBJ1-2; perhaps TRBD1 as D (5 bases). The CDR3 has 16 amino acids. The germline V and J ends were trimmed by 1 base and 1 base, with 13 bases remaining between them. The V gene's germline CDR1 is SGHVS and CDR2 FQNEAQ. The CDR3 nucleotides read TGTGCCAGCAGCTTAGGGGGCCGAATAAATAACTATGGCTACACCTTC. It yields the protein CASSLGGRINNYGYTF.

This clone came up once. The chain links TRBV19 to TRBJ1-5, with D unresolved. The germline gives CDR1 LNHDA, CDR2 SQIVND (reference sequence). The V gene lost 6 bases and the J gene lost 1 base, with 13 bases spanning the gap. The CDR3 totals 15 residues. CDR3 protein: CASSAEGTSNQPQHF. CDR3 nucleotides: TGTGCCAGTAGCGCTGAGGGCACCAGCAATCAGCCCCAGCATTTT.

The V call is TRBV9, the J call TRBJ2-1; the D gene is possibly TRBD2 (6 bases). Between the trimmed V and J ends, which lost 5 bases and 9 bases, there was a span of 12 bases. The CDR3 consists of 12 residues. CDR1 is SGDLS, CDR2 YYNGEE, per germline. The CDR3 sequence is CASRGRESEQFF. The CDR3 DNA reads TGTGCCAGCAGAGGACGGGAGAGTGAGCAGTTCTTC.

V is TRBV15 and J is TRBJ2-1; D call uncertain. Germline CDR1 and CDR2: LNHNV and YYDKDF (reference sequence). This CDR3 region has 11 residues. V dropped 2 bases and J dropped 7 bases, with 3 bases sitting between them. CDR3 DNA: TGTGCCACCAGCAGATATAATGAGCAGTTCTTC. This sequence encodes CATSRYNEQFF.

The rearrangement joins TRBV5-6 to TRBJ2-3; D might be TRBD2 (5 bases). Germline values: CDR1 SGHDT, CDR2 YYEEEE. V lost 1 base to trimming and J lost 0 bases, with 12 bases between them. The length of the CDR3 is 16 residues. In DNA, the CDR3 is TGTGCCAGCAGCTTGTATAGCGATTCTAGCACAGATACGCAGTATTTT. It yields the protein CASSLYSDSSTDTQYF.

The chain employs TRBV9 and TRBJ2-1, with D perhaps TRBD2 (6 bases). The germline CDR1 and CDR2 sequences are SGDLS and YYNGEE. The CDR3 is 18 residues long. The V and J ends lost 0 bases and 9 bases respectively, with 25 bases between them. The CDR3 protein is CASSVGGTGVEVNSEQFF. CDR3 nucleotides: TGTGCCAGCAGCGTAGGGGGGACGGGAGTTGAGGTCAATAGTGAGCAGTTCTTC.

The rearrangement links TRBV9 to TRBJ2-7; D is unresolved. V lost 0 bases and J 3 bases, leaving 13 bases between the germline ends. The CDR3 consists of 15 residues. The germline gives CDR1 SGDLS, CDR2 YYNGEE. CDR3 DNA sequence: TGTGCCAGCAGCGTAGGATCCCAGGATTACTACGAGCAGTACTTC. It encodes CASSVGSQDYYEQYF.

Details on this clone: This sample includes further DNA sequences coding for the same CDR3. The chain couples TRBV7-3 to TRBJ2-3, with 9 bases fitting TRBD2. With V trimmed by 5 bases and J by 0 bases, 3 bases remained unmatched. CDR1 and CDR2 from the germline V gene are SGHTA and FQGTGA. The CDR3 is made up of 15 amino acids. The CDR3: CASSLAGGSTDTQYF. The CDR3 DNA sequence: TGTGCCAGCAGCCTCGCGGGGGGGAGCACAGATACGCAGTATTTT.

The rearrangement uses TRBV27 and TRBJ1-2; TRBD1 matches 7 bases. Trimming took 8 bases from V and 8 from J; bases not matched to a gene: 11. CDR1 and CDR2 (germline): MNHEY, SMNVEV (reference sequence). This CDR3 comprises 13 residues. The CDR3 sequence: CASGEGGFEGYTF. The CDR3 DNA is TGTGCCAGCGGAGAAGGGGGCTTTGAGGGCTACACCTTC.